In its sample, the clone carrying this TCR beta chain was seen a few times. No antigen is known for it. The entry originates in a study of T cells after yellow fever vaccination. One entry per CDR3 protein, called by TCRdb with MiXCR from the 5' RACE reads. This table has some 560,000 distinct CDR3 sequences, roughly 21% appearing once. This CDR3 is 14 amino acids long. V was clipped by 7 bases and J by 4 bases, with 13 bases between them. Whole-study findings and limits: High-abundance clonotypes from the bulk population could contaminate FACS-sorted repertoires.

The clonotype originates from a man aged 25-45 years who received the YFV17D yellow fever vaccine. The rearrangement links TRBV12-3 or TRBV12-4 to TRBJ2-2; perhaps TRBD1 as D (5 bases). The specimen was PBMCs, collected 15 days after the yellow fever booster vaccination. The CDR3 sequence: CASIARTSTGELFF. The CDR3, as DNA: TGTGCCAGCATTGCGAGGACATCCACCGGGGAGCTGTTTTTT.